This T cell receptor (beta chain) was identified during a study of T-cell memory formation after mild COVID-19 (dated by TCRdb to about 2021). As for the study more broadly: TCR sequence clusters from the two donors were found to be largely donor specific. In two donors, T-cell clones that expanded and contracted after mild COVID-19 were followed by sequencing TCRalpha and TCRbeta repertoires longitudinally. Two young, previously healthy adult volunteers made up the cohort, one male and one female. Points the paper makes about the study in general: SARS-CoV-2 specificity of the second-wave clones peaking on day 37 was not confirmed. The study covered only two mild cases, and larger cohorts including severe cases with pre-infection samples were considered necessary. Contracting CD4+ clones turned up mainly in the CM and EM memory subsets, whereas EMRA was where CD8+ clones were enriched. Some responding clones were detected in pre-infection memory, suggesting pre-existing cross-reactive memory T cells joined the SARS-CoV-2 response. Clones contracting from day 15 to 85 had balanced CD4/CD8 phenotypes, while a second wave expanding from day 15 to 37 was biased towards CD4+.

This clonotype showed up just a few times. Its antigen remains unidentified. Base-call qualities are not available, and no considerably larger clone is one nucleotide away. These reads were obtained on an Illumina NovaSeq 6000. TCRalpha and TCRbeta cDNA libraries were built by 5'RACE with constant-segment primers, adding sample barcodes and unique molecular identifiers. Trizol reagent was used to extract RNA from every sample. The libraries were amplified in two PCR steps, and the second step added a second sample barcode and Illumina TruSeq adapters. Libraries were sequenced on an Illumina NovaSeq with 2 x 150 bp paired-end reads. The paper's data handling went like this. Reads were demultiplexed and collapsed into UMI-guided consensus sequences with migec v1.2.7. With mixcr v2.1.11, UMI consensuses were aligned to TRA and TRB V and J templates and assembled into clonotypes. Clonotypes were classified as expanded or contracted when called significant by both edgeR and NoisET, with noise models trained on biological replicates. edgeR calls used a false discovery rate-adjusted p below 0.01 and a log2 fold-change threshold of 1. As an exploratory analysis of dynamics, max-normalized trajectories of the 1000 most abundant clonotypes were examined by PCA with hierarchical clustering. The CD4 or CD8 phenotype of responding clones was assigned using the separately sequenced CD4+ and CD8+ repertoires. TCRdb trimmed the raw reads at Q25, called clones with MiXCR and kept productive beta chains. For every CDR3 protein sequence, its rows merge into one entry that carries the most common genes and DNA. These V and J calls originate from TCRdb's pipeline instead of the authors' own analysis. The sample yields some 88,000 distinct CDR3 sequences; approximately 25% were counted once. The biggest ten clones account for around 45% of the sample.

The trim is 2 bases for V and 3 bases for J, with a gap of 4 bases between the germline ends. The germline V gene (reference sequence) yields MNHEY for CDR1 and SMNVEV for CDR2. The CDR3 numbers 13 residues from cysteine through phenylalanine. CDR3 DNA only is kept here, 39 bases in frame from base 1. Ficoll-Paque density gradient centrifugation was the method used to isolate PBMCs. This chain is built from TRBV27 and TRBJ1-4; there is no confident call for the D gene. This receptor was identified in a man aged 18-30 years who had mild COVID-19 (a few samples of this study predate the infection). The sample titles of this study are shuffled in the database, so cell type and time point are left out; the donor was told from shared clones. Sequenced material: PBMCs or a T cell subset sorted from them (not recorded which). The CDR3 corresponds to CASSLQANEKLFF. The DNA sequence is given as TGTGCCAGCAGTTTACAGGCTAATGAAAAACTGTTTTTT.